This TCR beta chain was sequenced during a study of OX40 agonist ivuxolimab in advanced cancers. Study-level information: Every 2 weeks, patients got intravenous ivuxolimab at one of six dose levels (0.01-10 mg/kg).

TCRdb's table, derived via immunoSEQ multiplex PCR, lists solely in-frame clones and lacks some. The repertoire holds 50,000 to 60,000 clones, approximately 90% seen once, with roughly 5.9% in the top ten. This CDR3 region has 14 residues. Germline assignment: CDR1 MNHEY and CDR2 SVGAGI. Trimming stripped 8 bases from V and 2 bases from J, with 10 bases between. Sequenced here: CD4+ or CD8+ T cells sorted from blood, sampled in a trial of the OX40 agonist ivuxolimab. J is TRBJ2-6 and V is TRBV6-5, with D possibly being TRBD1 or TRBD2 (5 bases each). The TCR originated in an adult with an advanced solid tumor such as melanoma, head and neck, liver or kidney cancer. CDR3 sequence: CASRRDAGANVLTF. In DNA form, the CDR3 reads TGTGCCAGCCGCCGGGACGCTGGGGCCAACGTCCTGACTTTC.